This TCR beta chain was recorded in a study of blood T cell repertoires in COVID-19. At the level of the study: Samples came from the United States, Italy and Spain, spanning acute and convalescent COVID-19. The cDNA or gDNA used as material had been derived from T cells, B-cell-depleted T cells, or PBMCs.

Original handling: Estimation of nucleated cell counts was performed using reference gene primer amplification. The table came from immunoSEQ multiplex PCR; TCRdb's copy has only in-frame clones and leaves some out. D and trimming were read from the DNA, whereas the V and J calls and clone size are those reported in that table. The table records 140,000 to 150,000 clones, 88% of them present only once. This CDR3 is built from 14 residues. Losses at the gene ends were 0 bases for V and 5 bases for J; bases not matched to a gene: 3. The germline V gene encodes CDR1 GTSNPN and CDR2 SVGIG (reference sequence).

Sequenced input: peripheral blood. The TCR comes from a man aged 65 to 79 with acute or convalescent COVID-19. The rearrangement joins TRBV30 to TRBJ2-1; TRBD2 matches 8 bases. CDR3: CAWSVGLANNEQFF. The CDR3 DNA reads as TGTGCCTGGAGTGTTGGACTAGCCAACAATGAGCAGTTCTTC.